This T cell receptor (beta chain) was recorded in a study of spatial heterogeneity in lung cancer (dated by TCRdb to about 2019). A note on the overall study: More beta-chain than alpha-chain transcripts were consistently detected, likely reflecting higher beta-chain transcript abundance. In the raw uncorrected reads, each unique combination of TCR and UMI appeared more than ten times on average. In non-small cell lung cancer, the study made a quantitative comparison of TCR alpha and beta repertoires among multiple tumor regions, matched nontumor lung and blood. Nonsynonymous mutation counts, determined by whole-exome sequencing of tumor tissue, were related to TCR repertoire features. At surgery, both alpha and beta chains were TCR-sequenced in 220 tumor regions, 64 matched nontumor lung samples and a few dozen PBMC samples. Overall study outcomes, separate from this receptor: Confirming at a functional level the hypothesis that regional TCRs recognize regional mutations was considered to require additional single-cell paired TCR alpha and beta sequencing. Ubiquitous expanded tumor TCRs showed up in blood more often at tumor resection than at routine follow-up.

The time point label, read with the paper, signifies: sample taken at primary tumor resection. Without any cell sorting, TCR sequencing was performed on whole RNA extracted either from tumor and nontumor lung tissue or from cryopreserved PBMC samples. Samples were obtained from approximately 76 patients with early-stage, untreated non-small cell lung cancer from the lung TRACERx cohort. Patients were selected for TCR sequencing only if sufficient RNA was available from at least two tumor regions. Trimming takes 0 bases off V and 8 bases off J; junction bases not matched to a gene: 13. CDR1 and CDR2 are drawn from the germline V gene (reference sequence): DFQATT, SNEGSKA. The CDR3, cysteine through phenylalanine, is 16 amino acids long. The read is trimmed to its CDR3 DNA, 48 bases read in frame from base 1. The library was built by means of 5' RACE. Sequencing was carried out with a NextSeq 500. The TCR library protocol attached a unique molecular identifier to each TCR cDNA molecule to allow correction of PCR and sequencing errors. The original pipeline was this. Decombinator tools were used for TCR identification, UMI-based error correction and CDR3 extraction. Expanded TCRs were defined as those above a frequency of 2 per 1,000, corresponding to the top 1% of the tumor frequency distribution. Renyi diversity was calculated using the R vegan package after each repertoire was subsampled 100 times to 5,000 TCRs. CDR3 similarity networks were built from amino acid triplet string-kernel similarity, connecting CDR3s with pairwise similarity above 0.82. The public sequencing data were trimmed at Q25 with fastp and processed into clonotypes with MiXCR by TCRdb, which kept only in-frame beta chains. Rows with one shared CDR3 protein collapse into an entry with the most common genes and DNA. V and J calls and clone size were set by TCRdb, not the authors. In all, the sample holds fewer than 25,000 distinct CDR3 sequences, and under 4% of those were seen once. The ten largest clones take up roughly 26% of the sample.

This clonotype was recorded many times. It has no known antigen specificity. Base-call qualities are not available, and no considerably larger clone is one nucleotide away. In this chain, TRBV20-1 is recombined with TRBJ2-1, and 7 junction bases match TRBD2. This receptor was identified in a female donor with early-stage non-small cell lung cancer. The specimen comprised PBMCs, sampled at surgery. This receptor carries the CDR3 CSARDPRAGVGYEQFF. Read as DNA, the sequence is TGCAGTGCTAGAGATCCTAGGGCGGGAGTAGGTTATGAGCAGTTCTTC.